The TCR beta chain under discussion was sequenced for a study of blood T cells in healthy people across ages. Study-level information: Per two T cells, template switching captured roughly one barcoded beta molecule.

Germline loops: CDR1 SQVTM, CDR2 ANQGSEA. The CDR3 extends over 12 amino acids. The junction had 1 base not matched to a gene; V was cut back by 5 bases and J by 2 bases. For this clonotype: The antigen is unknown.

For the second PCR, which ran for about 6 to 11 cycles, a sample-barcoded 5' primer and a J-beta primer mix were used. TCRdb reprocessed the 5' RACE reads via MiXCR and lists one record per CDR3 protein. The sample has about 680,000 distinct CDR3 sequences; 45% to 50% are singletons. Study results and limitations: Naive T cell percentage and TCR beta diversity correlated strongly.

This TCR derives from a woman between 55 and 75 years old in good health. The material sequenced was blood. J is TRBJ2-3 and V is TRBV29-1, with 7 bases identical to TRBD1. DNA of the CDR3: TGCAGCGTTCAGGGGGACACAGATACGCAGTATTTT. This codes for CSVQGDTDTQYF.